This record covers a single TCR beta chain. Its matching antigen is unknown. The sample originates from a study of immune cell composition in non-small cell lung cancer. Study summary: Most cases were lung adenocarcinoma or squamous cell carcinoma.

Regarding the study as a whole: TIL tumour reactivity correlated with maximal tumour-associated clone frequency in adenocarcinoma. Tumour TCR-beta clonality showed no significant link to smoking pack-years. Squamous lung tumours showed higher top 10 clone scores and clonality than adenocarcinomas.

The CDR3 runs 15 residues. Trimming shortened V by 4 bases and J by 6 bases, and 16 bases separated the two germline ends. Germline CDR1 SEHNR, CDR2 FQNEAQ (reference sequence). Only in-frame clones appear in the TCRdb table, and some are missing; sequencing was by immunoSEQ multiplex PCR. Among more than 7,000 clones listed, about two thirds were seen once. The sample was lung tumor tissue. The sequence derives from a human donor with non-small cell lung cancer. The chain carries TRBV7-9 and TRBJ2-1; D is perhaps TRBD1 (6 bases). CDR3 nucleotides: TGTGCCAGCAGCTCCGAGGTAGTCAGGGGCAATGAGCAGTTCTTC. As protein: CASSSEVVRGNEQFF.